This entry lists 19 T cell receptor beta chains sequenced from one sample in a study of technical replicates of blood from several donors. Sequenced by immunoSEQ multiplex PCR; TCRdb stores in-frame clones only, minus some. The sample has approximately 81,000 clones, approximately 78% seen once. Sequencing was done on a sample of PBMCs. Source of these receptors: a human donor in good health. Some clones in this sample may be carry-over from other donors' samples.

The V call is TRBV4-2, the J call TRBJ1-2; TRBD1 matches 7 bases. V lost 6 bases, J lost 2 bases, and 6 bases stayed unmatched. The CDR3 extends over 14 amino acids. The germline gives CDR1 LGHNA, CDR2 YNFKEQ. Written as DNA, the CDR3 is TGTGCCAGCAGAAGACAGGGCGGGAACTATGGCTACACCTTC. This gives the protein CASRRQGGNYGYTF.

This clone was seen a few times. The chain joins TRBV6-4 to TRBJ2-1; the match to TRBD2 covers 7 bases. Per the germline V gene, CDR1 is MRHNA and CDR2 is SNTAGT. The junction had 10 bases not matched to a gene; V was cut back by 8 bases and J by 6 bases. The CDR3 is made up of 14 amino acids. The CDR3 here is CASAPLAQGNEQFF. The CDR3 nucleotides are TGTGCCAGCGCTCCACTAGCGCAGGGCAATGAGCAGTTCTTC.

The chain employs TRBV7-9 and TRBJ2-1; weak D call: TRBD2 (5 bases). This CDR3 contains 15 residues. Between the trimmed V and J ends, which lost 5 bases and 5 bases, there was a span of 16 bases. Germline V lookup: CDR1 SEHNR, CDR2 FQNEAQ (reference sequence). The CDR3 nucleotides are TGTGCCAGCAGCCCCGTTGGAGGAACAAACAATGAGCAGTTCTTC. Protein sequence: CASSPVGGTNNEQFF.

The chain carries TRBV27 and TRBJ1-4; 10 bases align to TRBD1. CDR3 size: 16 residues. V trimming: 5 bases; J trimming: 6 bases; junction bases outside the gene matches: 9. Germline V CDR1 and CDR2: MNHEY, SMNVEV (reference sequence). In DNA form, the CDR3 reads TGTGCCAGCAGTCCCCGAACCGGGACAGGGGATGAAAAACTGTTTTTT. It translates to CASSPRTGTGDEKLFF.

This rearrangement joins TRBV6-1 to TRBJ2-1, with 10 bases matching TRBD2. The CDR3 is made up of 14 amino acids. V lost 7 bases to trimming and J lost 6 bases; unmatched junction nucleotides: 6. Germline V gives CDR1 MNHNS, CDR2 SASEGT. CDR3 region: CASTISSGGNEQFF. CDR3 nucleotide sequence: TGTGCCAGCACTATTTCTAGCGGGGGCAATGAGCAGTTCTTC.

The V and J genes are TRBV7-8 and TRBJ1-2; D is possibly TRBD1 (5 bases). The CDR3 consists of 15 residues. Germline V gene data show CDR1 as SGHVS and CDR2 as FQNEAQ. Trimming cost V 5 bases and J 6 bases, with 19 bases left between them. The CDR3 DNA reads as TGTGCCAGCAGCCCCCGAGGAATGGCAGGGAATGGCTACACCTTC. It codes for CASSPRGMAGNGYTF.

The V and J genes are TRBV5-1 and TRBJ2-2; D perhaps matches TRBD2 (6 bases). The V end lost 4 bases, the J end lost 0 bases, and 16 bases lay between the germline ends. This CDR3 has 17 amino acids. The V gene's germline CDR1 is SGHRS and CDR2 YFSETQ. CDR3: CASSRIPGTANTGELFF. CDR3 DNA sequence: TGCGCCAGCAGCCGTATACCAGGGACTGCGAACACCGGGGAGCTGTTTTTT.

The chain links TRBV5-1 to TRBJ2-1, with 13 bases aligning to TRBD2. Germline assignment: CDR1 SGHRS and CDR2 YFSETQ. V lost 3 bases to trimming and J lost 4 bases; unmatched junction nucleotides: 7. This CDR3 region has 17 residues. The CDR3 loop reads CASSWLGLAGDYNEQFF. The DNA of the CDR3 is TGCGCCAGCAGCTGGTTAGGACTAGCGGGGGATTACAATGAGCAGTTCTTC.

The genes are TRBV11-2 and TRBJ2-1, with 9 bases lining up with TRBD2. Germline CDR1 reads SGHAT; CDR2 reads FQNNGV. Trimming at V came to 5 bases and at J to 9 bases, leaving 8 bases not matched to a gene. The CDR3 has 14 residues. Written as DNA, the CDR3 is TGTGCCAGCAGCATATCCGGGACTAGCACTGAGCAGTTCTTC. Translating it yields CASSISGTSTEQFF.

This clone was seen at least ten times. The chain couples TRBV7-9 to TRBJ2-2; 8 nucleotides match TRBD1. Germline V gene sequence: CDR1 SEHNR, CDR2 FQNEAQ (reference sequence). CDR3 length: 15 amino acids. V lost 5 bases, J lost 1 base, and 3 bases stayed unmatched. CDR3 bases: TGTGCCAGCAGCATAGGGACAGGGAACACCGGGGAGCTGTTTTTT. It specifies CASSIGTGNTGELFF.

This chain uses TRBV29-1 with TRBJ2-7, with no clear D. V lost 5 bases, J lost 2 bases, and 10 bases lay in between. Germline CDR1 SQVTM, CDR2 ANQGSEA. CDR3 length: 12 amino acids. The CDR3 DNA follows: TGCAGCGTTTTGCGGCCCCCCTACGAGCAGTACTTC. It translates to CSVLRPPYEQYF.

The DNA for the CDR3 is TGTGCCAGCAGCCAAGAAGTCCGGACTGAAGCTTTCTTT. This sequence encodes CASSQEVRTEAFF. This sequence joins TRBV4-2 and TRBJ1-1; D remains ambiguous. Germline CDR1 reads LGHNA; CDR2 reads YNFKEQ. This CDR3 contains 13 residues. V lost 0 bases and J 5 bases, leaving 7 bases between the germline ends.

In this sample, this clone turned up once. The rearrangement uses TRBV19 and TRBJ2-7; 10 positions match TRBD2. Germline values: CDR1 LNHDA, CDR2 SQIVND (reference sequence). V trimming: 5 bases; J trimming: 2 bases; junction bases outside the gene matches: 3. The CDR3 is 14 residues long. The CDR3 region is CASSSLAGAYEQYF. In DNA, the CDR3 is TGTGCCAGTAGTTCGCTAGCGGGGGCCTACGAGCAGTACTTC.

This clone occurred once. The chain has TRBV9 and TRBJ2-1, with 7 nucleotides matching TRBD2. The CDR3 is 15 amino acids. Germline values: CDR1 SGDLS, CDR2 YYNGEE. After removal of 0 bases from V and 5 bases from J, the junction contained 5 bases not matched to a gene. CDR3 DNA sequence: TGTGCCAGCAGCGTAGAAGTGGGAGGGCACAATGAGCAGTTCTTC. This encodes CASSVEVGGHNEQFF. Complete variable domain (other parts from reference TRBV9 and TRBJ2-1): DSGVTQTPKHLITATGQRVTLRCSPRSGDLSVYWYQQSLDQGLQFLIQYYNGEERAKGNILERFSAQQFPDLHSELNLSSLELGDSALYFCASSVEVGGHNEQFFGPGTRLTVL.

This chain links TRBV29-1 with TRBJ2-1; possible D gene TRBD1, 5 bases. Germline V gene lookup returns CDR1 SQVTM and CDR2 ANQGSEA. V was cut by 1 base and J by 6 bases, with 19 bases left in between. This CDR3 region has 16 residues. The CDR3: CSVEGSYRRVGNEQFF. DNA of the CDR3: TGCAGCGTTGAAGGTTCCTACAGGCGCGTGGGCAATGAGCAGTTCTTC.

The chain couples TRBV30 to TRBJ2-3, with D perhaps TRBD1 (6 bases). The germline V and J ends were trimmed by 5 bases and 4 bases, with 13 bases remaining between them. This CDR3 has 13 amino acids. Germline-derived CDR1 and CDR2 are GTSNPN and SVGIG (reference sequence). In nucleotides, the CDR3 is TGTGCCTGGGGAAAACAGGGTCCAGATACGCAGTATTTT. This codes for CAWGKQGPDTQYF.

V gene TRBV5-4 combines with J gene TRBJ2-5, with a possible D match to TRBD1 (6 bases). Trimming cost V 2 bases and J 7 bases, with 12 bases left between them. There are 13 residues in the CDR3. Per germline, CDR1 SGHNT and CDR2 YYREEE (reference sequence). This CDR3 reads CASSLQGVGTQYF. The CDR3 coding sequence is TGTGCCAGCAGCTTACAGGGTGTTGGGACCCAGTACTTC.

The V and J genes are TRBV27 and TRBJ1-1, with D perhaps matching TRBD1 (6 bases). Germline V gene data show CDR1 as MNHEY and CDR2 as SMNVEV (reference sequence). V was clipped by 8 bases and J by 4 bases, with 17 bases between them. CDR3 size: 14 residues. The DNA of the CDR3 is TGTGCCAGCCAGAAGGGGGGCGGGAGCACTGAAGCTTTCTTT. Protein sequence: CASQKGGGSTEAFF.

This clone was detected only a few times. The rearrangement links TRBV5-4 to TRBJ1-6, with D possibly TRBD1 on 6 matching bases. Trimming removed 3 bases from V and 7 bases from J, with 17 bases in between. In germline, CDR1 is SGHNT, CDR2 YYREEE (reference sequence). The CDR3 covers 16 residues. DNA of the CDR3: TGTGCCAGCAGCTCTACGTACAGGGAAGGCAATTCACCCCTCCACTTT. This encodes CASSSTYREGNSPLHF.